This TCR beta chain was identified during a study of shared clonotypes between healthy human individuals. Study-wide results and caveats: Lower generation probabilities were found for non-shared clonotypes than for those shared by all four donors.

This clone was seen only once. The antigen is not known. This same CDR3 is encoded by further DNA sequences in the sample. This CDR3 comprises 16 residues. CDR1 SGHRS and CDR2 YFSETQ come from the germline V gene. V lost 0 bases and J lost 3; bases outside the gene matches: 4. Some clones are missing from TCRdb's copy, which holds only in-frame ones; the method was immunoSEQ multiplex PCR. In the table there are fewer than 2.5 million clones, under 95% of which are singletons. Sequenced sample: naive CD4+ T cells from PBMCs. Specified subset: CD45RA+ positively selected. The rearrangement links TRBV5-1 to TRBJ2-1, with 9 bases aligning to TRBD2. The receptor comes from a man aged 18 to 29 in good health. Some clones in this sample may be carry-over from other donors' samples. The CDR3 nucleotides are TGCGCCAGCAGCTTGGGACCAGCGGGAGGCTACAATGAGCAGTTCTTC. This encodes CASSLGPAGGYNEQFF.